This T cell receptor beta chain was captured by sequencing in a study of identical twins. V lost 2 bases to trimming and J lost 3 bases, with 12 bases between them. This CDR3 spans 15 amino acids. Germline lookup yields CDR1 LGHDT and CDR2 YNNKEL (reference sequence). TCRdb re-called the 5' RACE reads with MiXCR, one entry per CDR3 protein. The data show some 200,000 distinct CDR3 sequences, 6% to 9% seen once. A further study also used this sample, focusing on yellow fever vaccine responses in identical twins.

V is TRBV3-1 and J is TRBJ2-3; possibly TRBD2 for D (5 bases). The specimen sequenced was memory (CD45RO+) T cells sorted from blood. The clonotype comes from a woman between 18 and 29 years old in good health. The CDR3: CASSQLALKTDTQYF. The CDR3, as DNA: TGTGCCAGCAGCCAACTAGCTCTTAAGACAGATACGCAGTATTTT.